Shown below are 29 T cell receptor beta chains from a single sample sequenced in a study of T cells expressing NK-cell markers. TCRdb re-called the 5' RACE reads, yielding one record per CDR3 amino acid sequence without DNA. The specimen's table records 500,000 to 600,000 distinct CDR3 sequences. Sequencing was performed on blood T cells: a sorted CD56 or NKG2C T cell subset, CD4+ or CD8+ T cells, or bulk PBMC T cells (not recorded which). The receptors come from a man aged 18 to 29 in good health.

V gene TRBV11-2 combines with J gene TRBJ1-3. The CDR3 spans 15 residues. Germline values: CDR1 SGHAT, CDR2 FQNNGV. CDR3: CASSRKWGSGNTIYF.

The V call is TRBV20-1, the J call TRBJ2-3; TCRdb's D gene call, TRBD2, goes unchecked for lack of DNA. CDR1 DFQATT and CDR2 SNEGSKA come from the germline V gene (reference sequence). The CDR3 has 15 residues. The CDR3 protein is CSARGGRGVGDTQYF.

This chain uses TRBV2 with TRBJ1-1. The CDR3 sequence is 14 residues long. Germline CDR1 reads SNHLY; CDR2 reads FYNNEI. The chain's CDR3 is CASISVRMNTEAFF.

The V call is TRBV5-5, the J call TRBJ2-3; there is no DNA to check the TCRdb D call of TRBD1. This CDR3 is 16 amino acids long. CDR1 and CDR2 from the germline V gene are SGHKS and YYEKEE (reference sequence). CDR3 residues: CASSLGPGNSPDTQYF.

CDR3 loop: CSVEDEVEPYEQYF. V and J are TRBV29-1 and TRBJ2-7. The CDR3 length is 14 residues. Looked up from germline, CDR1 is SQVTM and CDR2 is ANQGSEA.

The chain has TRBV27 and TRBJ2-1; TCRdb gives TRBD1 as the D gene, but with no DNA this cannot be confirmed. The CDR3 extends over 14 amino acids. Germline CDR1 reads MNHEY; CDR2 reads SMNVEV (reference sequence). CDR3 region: CATNQGYTFGEQFF.

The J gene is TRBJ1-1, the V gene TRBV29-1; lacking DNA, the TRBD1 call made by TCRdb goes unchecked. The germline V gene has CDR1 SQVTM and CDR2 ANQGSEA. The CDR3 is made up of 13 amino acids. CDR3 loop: CSVQRGMNTEAFF.

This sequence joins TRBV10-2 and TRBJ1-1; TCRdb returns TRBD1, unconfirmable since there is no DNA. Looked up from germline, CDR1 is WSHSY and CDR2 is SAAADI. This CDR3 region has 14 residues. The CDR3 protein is CASSAGTLNTEAFF.

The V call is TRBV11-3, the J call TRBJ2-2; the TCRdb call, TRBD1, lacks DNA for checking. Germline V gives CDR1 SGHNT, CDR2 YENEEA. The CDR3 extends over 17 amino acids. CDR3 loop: CASSLDRDRVHTGELFF. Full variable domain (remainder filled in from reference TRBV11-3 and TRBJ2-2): EAGVVQSPRYKIIEKKQPVAFWCNPISGHNTLYWYLQNLGQGPELLIRYENEEAVDDSQLPKDRFSAERLKGVDSTLKIQPAELGDSAVYLCASSLDRDRVHTGELFFGEGSRLTVL.

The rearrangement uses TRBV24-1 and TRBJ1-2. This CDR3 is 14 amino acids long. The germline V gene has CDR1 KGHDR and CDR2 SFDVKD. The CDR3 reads CATSDLLPVGGYTF.

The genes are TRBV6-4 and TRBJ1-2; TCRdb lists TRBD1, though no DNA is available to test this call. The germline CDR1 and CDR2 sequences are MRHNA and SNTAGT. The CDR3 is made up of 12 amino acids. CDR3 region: CASSHGQGYYTF.

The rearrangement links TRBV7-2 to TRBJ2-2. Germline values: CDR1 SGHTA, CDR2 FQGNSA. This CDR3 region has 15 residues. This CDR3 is CASTFLTQNTGELFF.

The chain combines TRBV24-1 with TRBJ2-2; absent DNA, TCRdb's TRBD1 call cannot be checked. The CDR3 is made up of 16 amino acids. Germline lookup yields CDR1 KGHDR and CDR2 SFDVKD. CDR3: CATSDLPGGIAGELFF.

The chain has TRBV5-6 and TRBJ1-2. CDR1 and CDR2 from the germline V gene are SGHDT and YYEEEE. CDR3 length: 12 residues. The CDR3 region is CATHRRDRGYTF.

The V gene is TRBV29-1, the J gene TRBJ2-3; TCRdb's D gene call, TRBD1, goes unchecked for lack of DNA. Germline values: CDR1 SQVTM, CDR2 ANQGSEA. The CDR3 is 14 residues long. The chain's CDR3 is CSAAGTGYTDTQYF.

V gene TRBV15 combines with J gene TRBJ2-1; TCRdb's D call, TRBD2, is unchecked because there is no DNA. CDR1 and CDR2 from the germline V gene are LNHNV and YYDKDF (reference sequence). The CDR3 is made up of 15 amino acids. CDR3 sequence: CATSRGVAGDNEQFF.

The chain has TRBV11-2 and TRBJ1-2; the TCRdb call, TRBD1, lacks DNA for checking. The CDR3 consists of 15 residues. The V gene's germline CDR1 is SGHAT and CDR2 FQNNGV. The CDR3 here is CASRDLRSSGGGYTF. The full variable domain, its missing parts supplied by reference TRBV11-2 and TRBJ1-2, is EAGVAQSPRYKIIEKRQSVAFWCNPISGHATLYWYQQILGQGPKLLIQFQNNGVVDDSQLPKDRFSAERLKGVDSTLKIQPAKLEDSAVYLCASRDLRSSGGGYTFGSGTRLTVV.

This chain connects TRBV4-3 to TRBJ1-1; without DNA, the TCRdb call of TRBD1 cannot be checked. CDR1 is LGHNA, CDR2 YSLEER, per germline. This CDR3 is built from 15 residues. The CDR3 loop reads CASSRGQTMNTEAFF.

CDR3 sequence reads: CASSLRAGNPSSYEQYF. The gene calls are TRBV5-1 and TRBJ2-7; the D call of TRBD2 rests on TCRdb alone, since no DNA is present to check it. This CDR3 is 17 amino acids long. The V gene's germline CDR1 is SGHRS and CDR2 YFSETQ.

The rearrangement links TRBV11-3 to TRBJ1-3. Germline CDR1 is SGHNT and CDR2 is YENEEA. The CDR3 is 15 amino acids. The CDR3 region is CASSLDGRAGNTIYF.

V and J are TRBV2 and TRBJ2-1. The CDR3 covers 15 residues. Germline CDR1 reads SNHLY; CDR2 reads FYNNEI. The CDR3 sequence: CASSGSRNFYNEQFF.

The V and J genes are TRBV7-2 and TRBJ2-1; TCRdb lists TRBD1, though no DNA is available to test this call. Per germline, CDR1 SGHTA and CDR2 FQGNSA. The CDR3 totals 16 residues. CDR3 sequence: CASSTGGATPYNEQFF.

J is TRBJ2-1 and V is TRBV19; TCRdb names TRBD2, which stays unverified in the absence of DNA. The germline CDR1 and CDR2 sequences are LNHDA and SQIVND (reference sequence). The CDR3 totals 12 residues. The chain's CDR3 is CASSIQGGEQFF.

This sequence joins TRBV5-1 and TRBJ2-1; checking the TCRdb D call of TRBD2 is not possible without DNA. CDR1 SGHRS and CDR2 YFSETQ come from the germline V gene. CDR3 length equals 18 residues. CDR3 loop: CASSLASLAFESYNEQFF.

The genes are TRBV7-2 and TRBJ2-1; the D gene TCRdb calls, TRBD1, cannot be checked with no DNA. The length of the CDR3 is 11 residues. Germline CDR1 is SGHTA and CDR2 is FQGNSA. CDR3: CASSSGTGKFF.

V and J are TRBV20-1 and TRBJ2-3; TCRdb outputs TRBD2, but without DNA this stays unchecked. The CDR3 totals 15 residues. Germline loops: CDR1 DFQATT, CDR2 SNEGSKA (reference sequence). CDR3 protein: CSAIGTSGRTDTQYF.

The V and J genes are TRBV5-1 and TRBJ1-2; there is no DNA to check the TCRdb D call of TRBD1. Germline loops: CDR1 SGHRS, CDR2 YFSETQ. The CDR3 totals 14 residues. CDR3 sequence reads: CASSLTQGGYGYTF.

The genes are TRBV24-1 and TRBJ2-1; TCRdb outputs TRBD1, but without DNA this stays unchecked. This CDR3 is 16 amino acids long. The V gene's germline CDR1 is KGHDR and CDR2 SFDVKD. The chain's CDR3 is CATSDLVTMGAREQFF.

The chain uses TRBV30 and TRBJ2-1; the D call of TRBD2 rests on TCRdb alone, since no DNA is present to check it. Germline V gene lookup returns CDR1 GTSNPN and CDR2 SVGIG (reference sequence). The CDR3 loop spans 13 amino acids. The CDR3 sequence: CAYTSGSLAEQFF.